This T cell receptor beta chain was recovered during a study of blood T cells in healthy people across ages. On this clonotype itself: Its antigen is as yet unknown.

PCR was performed a second time for about 6 to 12 cycles using a sample-barcoded 5' primer and a J-beta primer mix. TCRdb recomputed calls from the 5' RACE reads with MiXCR, one row per CDR3 protein. Of roughly 900,000 distinct CDR3 sequences listed, roughly 48% were seen once; the top ten hold around 15%. Study-wide findings and caveats: A greater number of naive CD4+ cells and higher diversity distinguished long-lived donors from aged donors.

Germline loops: CDR1 SGHRS, CDR2 YFSETQ. The CDR3 has 16 residues. Trimming at V came to 3 bases and at J to 2 bases, leaving 8 bases not matched to a gene. This chain links TRBV5-1 with TRBJ2-5, with TRBD2 matching 9 bases. This receptor was identified in a man aged 25 to 40 in good health. The sequencing sample was made of blood. This CDR3 reads CASSYDGTSKQETQYF. Written as DNA, the CDR3 is TGCGCCAGCAGCTACGATGGGACTAGCAAACAAGAGACCCAGTACTTC.